This entry features one T cell receptor (beta chain) sequence. These data are taken from a study of blood T cell repertoires in COVID-19. The CDR3 runs 13 residues. Trimming took off 4 bases at V and 4 bases at J, with 7 bases between the two ends. CDR1 and CDR2 from the germline V gene are MNHEY and SMNVEV (reference sequence). The assay was immunoSEQ multiplex PCR, and TCRdb's table has in-frame clones only and misses some. The sample carries over 350,000 clones, roughly nine tenths recorded once. This sequence joins TRBV27 and TRBJ2-2; D not certain. Material: PBMCs or T cells enriched from blood (not recorded which). This TCR was sampled from a woman between 40 and 55 years old who had been exposed to COVID-19. The CDR3 DNA reads as TGTGCCAGCAGTTGGTTGAGCACCGGGGAGCTGTTTTTT. Its translation: CASSWLSTGELFF.